This is a list of T cell receptor beta chains from one sample in a study of response to subunit inactivated influenza vaccine. Using its own MiXCR run on the RT-PCR reads, TCRdb lists one record per CDR3 protein. The table has 800,000 or so distinct CDR3 sequences, 21% seen once; the top ten hold roughly a tenth. The input for sequencing was PBMCs from blood, taken about 5 days after vaccination. These receptors all come from a man aged 45 to 65 who received an inactivated influenza vaccine. Each CDR3 is given with its conserved first and last residue. The order of the fields is clone size, V gene, D gene, J gene, CDR3 DNA, CDR3 protein. D genes are given only for firm matches. Size values are once, few and many counts, or a class for expanded clones, and some rows have none.

size: many
V: TRBV20-1
D: TRBD2
J: TRBJ2-2
DNA: TGCAGTGCTAGGCCACCAGCGGGGGGCTCGTATGGTGGGGAGCTGTTTTTT
CDR3: CSARPPAGGSYGGELFF

size: -
V: TRBV28
D: TRBD1
J: TRBJ2-5
DNA: TGTGCCAGCAGTTTAGGTGGACAGGGAACTGAGTCCCAGTACTTC
CDR3: CASSLGGQGTESQYF

size: -
V: TRBV7-3
D: -
J: TRBJ2-1
DNA: TGTGCCAGCAGCTCCACCGGGGACTTGAACTCCTACAATGAGCAGTTCTTC
CDR3: CASSSTGDLNSYNEQFF

size: few
V: TRBV12-3/TRBV12-4
D: TRBD2
J: TRBJ2-7
DNA: TGTGCCAGCAGGCAACGGAGCGGGAGTTCCTACGAGCAGTACTTC
CDR3: CASRQRSGSSYEQYF

size: many
V: TRBV30
D: -
J: TRBJ1-3
DNA: TGTGCCTGGAGTAGGCCTGGAAACACCATATATTTT
CDR3: CAWSRPGNTIYF

size: few
V: TRBV12-3/TRBV12-4
D: -
J: TRBJ2-1
DNA: TGTGCCAGCAGTTTCGGGGGTCTCGTAAATGAGCAGTTCTTC
CDR3: CASSFGGLVNEQFF

size: -
V: TRBV12-3/TRBV12-4
D: TRBD1
J: TRBJ1-2
DNA: TGTGCCAGCAGCCGATCACAGGGGGCGGATGGCTACACCTTC
CDR3: CASSRSQGADGYTF

size: few
V: TRBV5-8
D: -
J: TRBJ2-2
DNA: TGTGCCAGCAGCTTGGAGGCGGGGCGCGGCGGGGAGCTGTTTTTT
CDR3: CASSLEAGRGGELFF

size: -
V: TRBV12-3/TRBV12-4
D: -
J: TRBJ2-3
DNA: TGTGCCAGCAGTTTAGCGTTTTCTGTCACAGATACGCAGTATTTT
CDR3: CASSLAFSVTDTQYF

size: few
V: TRBV28
D: TRBD1
J: TRBJ2-7
DNA: TGTGCCACCATCCCCACCGGGGCAGGGGGCCAATACGAGCAGTACTTC
CDR3: CATIPTGAGGQYEQYF

size: -
V: TRBV10-3
D: TRBD2
J: TRBJ2-4
DNA: TGTGCCATCAGTGAAAAACGGGAGGGCAAAAACATTCAGTACTTC
CDR3: CAISEKREGKNIQYF

size: few
V: TRBV29-1
D: -
J: TRBJ1-1
DNA: TGCAGCGTTGAAGAGAGGGCGGGGATGAACACTGAAGCTTTCTTT
CDR3: CSVEERAGMNTEAFF

size: -
V: TRBV20-1
D: TRBD2
J: TRBJ2-1
DNA: TGCAGTGCTAGGGGACTAGCGGGGAATTCAGAGCAGTTCTTC
CDR3: CSARGLAGNSEQFF

size: few
V: TRBV20-1
D: -
J: TRBJ2-7
DNA: TGCAGTGCTAGCCAGACTTCCTCCTACGAGCAGTACTTC
CDR3: CSASQTSSYEQYF

size: few
V: TRBV18
D: TRBD2
J: TRBJ2-7
DNA: TGTGCCAGCTCACCCCCTTCTAGCGGAAACGGGGCGCAGTACTTC
CDR3: CASSPPSSGNGAQYF

size: few
V: TRBV13
D: TRBD1
J: TRBJ1-2
DNA: TGTGCCAGCAGCGTCACCGGGACAGAAAACTATGGCTACACCTTC
CDR3: CASSVTGTENYGYTF

size: -
V: TRBV6-2/TRBV6-3
D: -
J: TRBJ1-6
DNA: TGTGCCAGCAGACTGGGACGGGTGAATTCACCCCTCCACTTT
CDR3: CASRLGRVNSPLHF

size: -
V: TRBV29-1
D: TRBD1
J: TRBJ2-5
DNA: TGCAGCGTTCAGAAGGGTTCTGCGACAGGGGGCGCGCAGACCCAGTACTTC
CDR3: CSVQKGSATGGAQTQYF

size: -
V: TRBV20-1
D: TRBD1
J: TRBJ2-3
DNA: TGCAGTGCTAGACTTACCGGCTCACTCGGGACAGTCACAGATACGCAGTATTTT
CDR3: CSARLTGSLGTVTDTQYF

size: -
V: TRBV20-1
D: -
J: TRBJ2-5
DNA: TGCAGTGCCTCCGGACTTCAAAAGACCACAGAGACCCAGTACTTC
CDR3: CSASGLQKTTETQYF

size: few
V: TRBV7-9
D: -
J: TRBJ2-5
DNA: TGTGCCAGCAGGCCCCAGGTACAAGAGACCCAGTACTTC
CDR3: CASRPQVQETQYF

size: few
V: TRBV9
D: TRBD2
J: TRBJ2-3
DNA: TGTGCCAGCAGCGTAGAAGCGGGAGCAGATACGCAGTATTTT
CDR3: CASSVEAGADTQYF

size: -
V: TRBV12-3/TRBV12-4
D: TRBD2
J: TRBJ2-3
DNA: TGTGCCAGCACCCCGGGACTAGCGGGAGGGGGGGATACGCAGTATTTT
CDR3: CASTPGLAGGGDTQYF